The sequence of this T cell receptor (beta chain) was determined in a study of OX40 agonist ivuxolimab in advanced cancers. Study-level information: Among those enrolled, mean age was about 58 years (range roughly 23 to 90) and 75% to 85% were male.

In the case of this clone: No antigen is known for it.

Study-wide points: Expanded clones belonging to CD8+ T cells outnumbered, on average, those of CD4+.

The repertoire was sequenced with immunoSEQ multiplex PCR; TCRdb's copy has only in-frame clones and lacks some. Among roughly 27,000 clones listed, 85% to 90% were seen once. The material was CD4+ or CD8+ T cells sorted from blood, obtained in a trial of the OX40 agonist ivuxolimab. The sequence was obtained from an adult with an advanced solid tumor such as melanoma, head and neck, liver or kidney cancer.

CDR3 nucleotides: TGTGCCAGCAGCTCCCAATTACGACGGGACTCGGATGGCTACACCTTC. As protein: CASSSQLRRDSDGYTF. J is TRBJ1-2 and V is TRBV7-9; D perhaps matches TRBD1 (5 bases). V was shortened by 4 bases and J by 6 bases, with 21 bases between the two germline ends. CDR1 is SEHNR, CDR2 FQNEAQ, per germline (reference sequence). The CDR3 has 16 residues.